Listed below are T cell receptor beta chains from one sample, sequenced in a study of Graves' ophthalmopathy and Graves' hyperthyroidism. Each CDR3 protein gets one entry after TCRdb re-called the multiplex PCR reads with MiXCR. The sample contains approximately 480,000 distinct CDR3 sequences, 13% to 15% of which appear only once. Specimen: blood. The receptors come from a woman in her 30s with Graves' ophthalmopathy. Each CDR3 is given with its conserved first and last residue. The D gene is left open where the match is weak. Only some rows state a clone size, as once, few, many or a class for expanded clones.

size	D	V	CDR3
many	NA	TRBV6-1	CASSRDAPVEQYF
many	NA	TRBV20-1	CSARVGTANTEAFF
few	NA	TRBV9	CASSVGGAGAETQYF
NA	TRBD1	TRBV7-2	CASSQTGLNQPQHF
many	NA	TRBV19	CASGRDFGNTIYF
many	TRBD1	TRBV12-3/TRBV12-4	CASSSGGSTEAFF
few	NA	TRBV20-1	CSASVAEDTQYF
NA	NA	TRBV3-1	CASSQDGGRLYEQYF
many	TRBD2	TRBV7-2	CASSSLAGEVQETQYF
many	NA	TRBV20-1	CSAVDQGRGDNEQYF
many	NA	TRBV15	CATSRGVPQGGNIQYF
many	TRBD1	TRBV6-1	CASSESDRAGNTIYF
many	NA	TRBV5-6	CASSLVSTFSEQYF
few	NA	TRBV29-1	CSVALPSEGSYEQYF
many	TRBD1	TRBV29-1	CSVIGTGLQETQYF
NA	TRBD1	TRBV2	CASTTGYTGELFF
many	NA	TRBV11-2	CASSLGAGEQYF
many	TRBD1	TRBV6-2/TRBV6-3	CASTDRRHQPQHF
many	TRBD1	TRBV14	CASSQGRDRGGDEAFF